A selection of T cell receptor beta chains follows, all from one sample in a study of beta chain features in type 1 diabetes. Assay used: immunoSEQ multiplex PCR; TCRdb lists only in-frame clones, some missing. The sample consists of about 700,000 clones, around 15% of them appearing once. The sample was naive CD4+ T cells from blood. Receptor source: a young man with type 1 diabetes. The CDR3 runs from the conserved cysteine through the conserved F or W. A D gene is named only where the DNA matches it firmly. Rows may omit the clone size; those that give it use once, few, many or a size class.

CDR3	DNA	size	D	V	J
CASSLGRAGNIQYF	TGTGCCAGCAGTTTAGGCAGGGCTGGAAACATTCAGTACTTC	few	.	TRBV27	TRBJ2-4
CASSQEGRGRLYSNQPQHF	TGCGCCAGCAGCCAAGAGGGCAGGGGGCGACTATATAGCAATCAGCCCCAGCATTTT	few	TRBD1	TRBV4-1	TRBJ1-5
CAISGDRERSPLHF	TGTGCCATCAGTGGGGACAGGGAGCGGTCACCCCTCCACTTT	.	TRBD1	TRBV10-3	TRBJ1-6
CASSADRAKEQYF	TGTGCCAGCAGCGCAGACAGGGCGAAAGAGCAGTACTTC	few	TRBD1	TRBV9	TRBJ2-7
CASSQDRAITNEKLFF	TGCGCCAGCAGCCAAGATAGGGCAATTACTAATGAAAAACTGTTTTTT	.	.	TRBV4-1	TRBJ1-4
CASSLGTPQETQYF	TGTGCCAGCAGCTTGGGGACTCCCCAAGAGACCCAGTACTTC	few	.	TRBV5-4	TRBJ2-5
CASRLVGGRETQYF	TGTGCAAGTCGCTTAGTTGGGGGCAGAGAGACCCAGTACTTC	few	.	TRBV12-2	TRBJ2-5
CASSLAGGSMNTGELFF	TGTGCCAGCAGCTTAGCCGGCGGGAGTATGAACACCGGGGAGCTGTTTTTT	.	TRBD2	TRBV7-8	TRBJ2-2
CASPGTLGGQSTDTQYF	TGTGCCAGCCCTGGGACCTTGGGGGGGCAGAGCACAGATACGCAGTATTTT	few	.	TRBV5-8	TRBJ2-3
CASSVGNGRDNEQYF	TGTGCCAGCAGCGTAGGCAACGGACGCGACAACGAGCAGTACTTC	few	.	TRBV9	TRBJ2-7
CAWSQGGTEAFF	TGTGCCTGGAGTCAAGGGGGGACTGAAGCTTTCTTT	few	.	TRBV30	TRBJ1-1
CASSLWTGLGETQYF	TGTGCCAGCAGTTTGTGGACCGGCCTGGGAGAGACCCAGTACTTC	few	.	TRBV28	TRBJ2-5
CASSYSGGSNQPQHF	TGTGCCAGCAGTTACTCAGGGGGTAGCAATCAGCCCCAGCATTTT	.	.	TRBV6-5	TRBJ1-5
CASSQDPRTGNTEAFF	TGTGCCAGCAGCCAAGATCCCCGGACGGGGAACACTGAAGCTTTCTTT	.	.	TRBV4-2	TRBJ1-1
CASSRTIGQRNNEQFF	TGTGCCAGCAGCCGCACAATAGGACAGAGGAACAATGAGCAGTTCTTC	few	.	TRBV7-8	TRBJ2-1
CASSFTLSTDTQYF	TGCGCCAGCAGCTTCACCCTTAGCACAGATACGCAGTATTTT	.	.	TRBV5-1	TRBJ2-3
CASSFRSGLAYNEQFF	TGCGCCAGCAGCTTTAGATCGGGTCTAGCCTACAATGAGCAGTTCTTC	few	.	TRBV5-1	TRBJ2-1
CAWAGQVGYEQYF	TGTGCCTGGGCAGGACAGGTGGGCTACGAGCAGTACTTC	few	TRBD1	TRBV30	TRBJ2-7
CASSGQGNTGELFF	TGTGCCAGCAGTGGACAGGGTAACACCGGGGAGCTGTTTTTT	.	TRBD1	TRBV2	TRBJ2-2
CASRRTRAREQYF	TGTGCCAGCAGGCGGACTAGGGCACGCGAGCAGTACTTC	.	TRBD2	TRBV28	TRBJ2-7
CASSDNTLQETQYF	TGTGCCAGCAGTGATAACACGCTCCAAGAGACCCAGTACTTC	few	.	TRBV6-1	TRBJ2-5
CASKLAGATPRDEQFF	TGTGCCAGCAAACTAGCGGGGGCAACCCCTCGGGATGAGCAGTTCTTC	few	TRBD2	TRBV7-8	TRBJ2-1